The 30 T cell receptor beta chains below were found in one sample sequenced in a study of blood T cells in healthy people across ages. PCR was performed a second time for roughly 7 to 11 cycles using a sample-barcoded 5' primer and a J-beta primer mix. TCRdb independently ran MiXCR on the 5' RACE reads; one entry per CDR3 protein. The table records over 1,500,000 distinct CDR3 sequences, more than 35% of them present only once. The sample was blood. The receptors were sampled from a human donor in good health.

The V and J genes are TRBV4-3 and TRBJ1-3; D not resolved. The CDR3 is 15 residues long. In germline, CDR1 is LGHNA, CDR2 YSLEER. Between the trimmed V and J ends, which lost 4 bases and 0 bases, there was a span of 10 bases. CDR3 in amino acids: CASSPGRYSGNTIYF. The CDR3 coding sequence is TGCGCCAGCAGCCCCGGACGGTACTCTGGAAACACCATATATTTT.

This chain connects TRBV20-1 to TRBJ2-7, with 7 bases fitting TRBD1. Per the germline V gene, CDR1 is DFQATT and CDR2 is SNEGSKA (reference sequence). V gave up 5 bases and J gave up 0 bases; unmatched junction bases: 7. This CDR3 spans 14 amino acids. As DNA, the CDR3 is TGCAGTGCTGGCAGACAGGGAGCCTCCTACGAGCAGTACTTC. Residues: CSAGRQGASYEQYF.

The CDR3 reads CSARGTADTQYF. The CDR3 region has the DNA TGCAGTGCTAGAGGGACGGCGGATACGCAGTATTTT. This chain links TRBV20-1 with TRBJ2-3; D is ambiguous. The CDR3 runs to 12 residues. V lost 1 base and J 6 bases, leaving 8 bases between the germline ends. From germline, CDR1 is DFQATT and CDR2 SNEGSKA (reference sequence).

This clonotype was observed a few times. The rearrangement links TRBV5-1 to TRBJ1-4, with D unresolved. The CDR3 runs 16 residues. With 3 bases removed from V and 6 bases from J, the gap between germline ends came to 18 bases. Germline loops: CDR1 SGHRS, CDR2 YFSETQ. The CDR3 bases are TGCGCCAGCAGCTCCACGGGAGTGGGGAGCGATGAAAAACTGTTTTTT. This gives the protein CASSSTGVGSDEKLFF.

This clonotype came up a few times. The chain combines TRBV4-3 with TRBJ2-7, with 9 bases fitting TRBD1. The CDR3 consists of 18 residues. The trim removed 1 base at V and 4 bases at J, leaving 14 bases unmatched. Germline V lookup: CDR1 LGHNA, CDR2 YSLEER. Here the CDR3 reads CASSQGWGRGTGWYEQYF. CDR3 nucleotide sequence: TGCGCCAGCAGCCAAGGGTGGGGTAGGGGGACAGGGTGGTACGAGCAGTACTTC.

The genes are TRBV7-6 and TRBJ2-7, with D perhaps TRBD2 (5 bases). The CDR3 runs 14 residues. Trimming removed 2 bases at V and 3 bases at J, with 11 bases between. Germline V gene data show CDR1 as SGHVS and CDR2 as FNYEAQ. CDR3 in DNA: TGTGCCAGCAGCTTAACCGGGAACCTCTACGAGCAGTACTTC. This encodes CASSLTGNLYEQYF.

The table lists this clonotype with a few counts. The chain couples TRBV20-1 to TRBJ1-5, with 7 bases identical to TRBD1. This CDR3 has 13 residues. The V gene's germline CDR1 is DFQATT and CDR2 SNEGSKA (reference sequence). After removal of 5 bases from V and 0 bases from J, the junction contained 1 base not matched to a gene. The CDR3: CSAGQDSNQPQHF. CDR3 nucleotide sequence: TGCAGTGCTGGACAGGATAGCAATCAGCCCCAGCATTTT.

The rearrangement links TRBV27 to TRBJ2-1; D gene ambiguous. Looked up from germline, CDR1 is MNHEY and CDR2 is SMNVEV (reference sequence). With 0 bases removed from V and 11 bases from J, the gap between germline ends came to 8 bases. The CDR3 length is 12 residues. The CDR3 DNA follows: TGTGCCAGCAGTTTATCATGGGGTAAGCAGTTCTTC. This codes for CASSLSWGKQFF.

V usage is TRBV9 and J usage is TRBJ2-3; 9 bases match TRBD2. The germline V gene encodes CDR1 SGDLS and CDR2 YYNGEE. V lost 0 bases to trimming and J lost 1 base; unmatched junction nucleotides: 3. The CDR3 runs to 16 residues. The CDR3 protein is CASSVEASGGTDTQYF. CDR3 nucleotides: TGTGCCAGCAGCGTAGAGGCTAGCGGGGGCACAGATACGCAGTATTTT.

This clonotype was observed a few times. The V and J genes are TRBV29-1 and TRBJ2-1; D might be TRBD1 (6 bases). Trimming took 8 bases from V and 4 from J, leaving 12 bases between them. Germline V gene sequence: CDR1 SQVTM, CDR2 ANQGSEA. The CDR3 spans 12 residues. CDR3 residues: CSQITGYNEQFF. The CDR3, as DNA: TGCAGCCAAATTACAGGGTACAATGAGCAGTTCTTC.

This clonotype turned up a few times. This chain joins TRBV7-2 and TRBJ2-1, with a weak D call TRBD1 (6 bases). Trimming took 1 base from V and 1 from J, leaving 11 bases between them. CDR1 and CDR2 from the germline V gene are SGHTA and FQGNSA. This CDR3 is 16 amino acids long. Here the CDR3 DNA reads TGTGCCAGCAGCTTAGGGCCCGGGACATCCTACAATGAGCAGTTCTTC. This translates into CASSLGPGTSYNEQFF. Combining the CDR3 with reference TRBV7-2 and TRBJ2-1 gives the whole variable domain GAGVSQSPSNKVTEKGKDVELRCDPISGHTALYWYRQSLGQGLEFLIYFQGNSAPDKSGLPSDRFSAERTGGSVSTLTIQRTQQEDSAVYLCASSLGPGTSYNEQFFGPGTRLTVL.

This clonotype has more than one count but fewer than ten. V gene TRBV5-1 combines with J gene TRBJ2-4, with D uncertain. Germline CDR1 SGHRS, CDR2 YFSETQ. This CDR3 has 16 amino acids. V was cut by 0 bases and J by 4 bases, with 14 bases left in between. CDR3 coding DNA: TGCGCCAGCAGCTTGGAACAGTCTTTAGCTAAAAACATTCAGTACTTC. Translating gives CASSLEQSLAKNIQYF. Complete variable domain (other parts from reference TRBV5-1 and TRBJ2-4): KAGVTQTPRYLIKTRGQQVTLSCSPISGHRSVSWYQQTPGQGLQFLFEYFSETQRNKGNFPGRFSGRQFSNSRSEMNVSTLELGDSALYLCASSLEQSLAKNIQYFGAGTRLSVL.

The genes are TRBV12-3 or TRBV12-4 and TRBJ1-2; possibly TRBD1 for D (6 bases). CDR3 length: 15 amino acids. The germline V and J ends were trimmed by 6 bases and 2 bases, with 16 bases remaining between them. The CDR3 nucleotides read TGTGCCAGCAGCAAGCGACAGGCGCTAAACTATGGCTACACCTTC. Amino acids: CASSKRQALNYGYTF.

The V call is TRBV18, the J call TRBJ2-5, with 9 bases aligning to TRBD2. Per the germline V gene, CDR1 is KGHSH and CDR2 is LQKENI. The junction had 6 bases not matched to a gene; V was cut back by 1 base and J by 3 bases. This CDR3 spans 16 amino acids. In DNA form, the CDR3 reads TGTGCCAGCTCACCACGGCCAAGCGGGGGGAAAGAGACCCAGTACTTC. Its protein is CASSPRPSGGKETQYF.

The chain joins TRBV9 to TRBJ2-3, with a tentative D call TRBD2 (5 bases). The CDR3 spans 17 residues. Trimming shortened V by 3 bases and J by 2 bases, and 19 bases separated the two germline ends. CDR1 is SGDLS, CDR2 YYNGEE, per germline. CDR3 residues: CASSGRRGYLSTDTQYF. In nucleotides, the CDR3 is TGTGCCAGCAGCGGCCGTAGAGGGTACCTTTCCACAGATACGCAGTATTTT.

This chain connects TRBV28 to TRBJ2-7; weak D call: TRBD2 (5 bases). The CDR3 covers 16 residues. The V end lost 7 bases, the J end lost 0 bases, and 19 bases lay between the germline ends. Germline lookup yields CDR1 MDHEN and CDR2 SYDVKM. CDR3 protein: CASTTIWEPSSYEQYF. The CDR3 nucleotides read TGTGCCAGCACTACCATATGGGAGCCCAGCTCCTACGAGCAGTACTTC.

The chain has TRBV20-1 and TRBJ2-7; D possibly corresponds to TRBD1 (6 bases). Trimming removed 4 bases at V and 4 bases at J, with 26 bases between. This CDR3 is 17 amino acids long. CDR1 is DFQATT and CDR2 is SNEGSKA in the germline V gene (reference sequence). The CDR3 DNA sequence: TGCAGTGCTACCAGGAAAGATACAGGGTCCCTCACGTACGAGCAGTACTTC. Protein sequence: CSATRKDTGSLTYEQYF.

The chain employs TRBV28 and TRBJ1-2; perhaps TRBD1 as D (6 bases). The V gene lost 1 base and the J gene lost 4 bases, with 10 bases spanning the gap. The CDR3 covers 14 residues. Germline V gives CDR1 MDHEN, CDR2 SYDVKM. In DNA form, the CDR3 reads TGTGCCAGCAGTTTATTAGTCAGGGGCTATGGCTACACCTTC. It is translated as CASSLLVRGYGYTF.

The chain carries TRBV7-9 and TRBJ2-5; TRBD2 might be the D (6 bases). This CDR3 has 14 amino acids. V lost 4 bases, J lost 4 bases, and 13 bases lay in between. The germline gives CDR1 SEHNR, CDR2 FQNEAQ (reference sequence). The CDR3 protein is CASSSRDFPETQYF. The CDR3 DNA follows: TGTGCCAGCAGCTCTCGGGACTTTCCAGAGACCCAGTACTTC.

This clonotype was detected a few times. The CDR3 nucleotides read TGCGCCAGCAGTGAGGCCACCAATGAGCAGTTCTTC. As protein: CASSEATNEQFF. This sequence joins TRBV10-2 and TRBJ2-1; unclear D gene. This CDR3 is built from 12 residues. Germline CDR1 is WSHSY and CDR2 is SAAADI. With 2 bases removed from V and 6 bases from J, the gap between germline ends came to 5 bases.

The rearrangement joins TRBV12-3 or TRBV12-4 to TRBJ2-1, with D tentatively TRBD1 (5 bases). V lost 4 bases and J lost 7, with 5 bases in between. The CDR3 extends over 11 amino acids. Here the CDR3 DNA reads TGTGCCAGCAGTTGGACAAATGAGCAGTTCTTC. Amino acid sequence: CASSWTNEQFF.

In nucleotides, the CDR3 is TGTGCCAGCAGTTACTCGGGGGCGGCTTTATCGAACACCGGGGAGCTGTTTTTT. It specifies CASSYSGAALSNTGELFF. This sequence joins TRBV6-5 and TRBJ2-2, with D perhaps TRBD1 (6 bases). V lost 0 bases to trimming and J lost 0 bases, with 14 bases between them. The germline CDR1 and CDR2 sequences are MNHEY and SVGAGI. The CDR3 has 18 residues.

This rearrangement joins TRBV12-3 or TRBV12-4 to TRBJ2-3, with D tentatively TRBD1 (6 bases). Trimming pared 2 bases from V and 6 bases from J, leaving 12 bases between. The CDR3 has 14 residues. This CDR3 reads CASSLLIGQDTQYF. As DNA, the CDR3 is TGTGCCAGCAGTTTACTCATAGGACAGGATACGCAGTATTTT.

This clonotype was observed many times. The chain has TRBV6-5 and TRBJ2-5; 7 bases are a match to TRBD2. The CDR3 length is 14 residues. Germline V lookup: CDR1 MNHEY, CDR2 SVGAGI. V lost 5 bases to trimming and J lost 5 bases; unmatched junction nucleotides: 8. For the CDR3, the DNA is TGTGCCAGCAGTCCCCGGGGGGTCGGTGAGACCCAGTACTTC. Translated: CASSPRGVGETQYF.

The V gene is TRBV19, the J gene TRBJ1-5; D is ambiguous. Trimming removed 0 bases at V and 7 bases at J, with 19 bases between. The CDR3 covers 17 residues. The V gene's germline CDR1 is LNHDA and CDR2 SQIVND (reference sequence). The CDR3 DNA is TGTGCCAGTAGTATAGATCCAAGGACCGCCGGGATCCAGCCCCAGCATTTT. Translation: CASSIDPRTAGIQPQHF.

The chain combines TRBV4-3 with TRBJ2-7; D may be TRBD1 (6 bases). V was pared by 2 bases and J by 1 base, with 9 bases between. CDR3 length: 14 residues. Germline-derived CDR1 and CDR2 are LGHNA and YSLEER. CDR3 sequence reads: CASSQTDRSYEQYF. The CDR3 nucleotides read TGCGCCAGCAGCCAAACGGACAGATCCTACGAGCAGTACTTC.

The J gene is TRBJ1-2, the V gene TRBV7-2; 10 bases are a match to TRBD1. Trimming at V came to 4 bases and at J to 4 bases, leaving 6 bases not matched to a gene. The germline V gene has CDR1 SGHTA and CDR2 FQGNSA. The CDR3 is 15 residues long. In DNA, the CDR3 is TGTGCCAGCAGCTACGACAGGGGGCGCGGCTATGGCTACACCTTC. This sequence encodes CASSYDRGRGYGYTF.

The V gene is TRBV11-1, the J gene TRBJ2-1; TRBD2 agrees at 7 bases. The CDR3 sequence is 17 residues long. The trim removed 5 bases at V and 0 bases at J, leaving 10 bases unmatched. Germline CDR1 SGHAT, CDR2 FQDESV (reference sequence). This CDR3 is CASSRTVAGDSYNEQFF. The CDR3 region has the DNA TGTGCCAGCAGCAGAACCGTAGCGGGCGACTCCTACAATGAGCAGTTCTTC.

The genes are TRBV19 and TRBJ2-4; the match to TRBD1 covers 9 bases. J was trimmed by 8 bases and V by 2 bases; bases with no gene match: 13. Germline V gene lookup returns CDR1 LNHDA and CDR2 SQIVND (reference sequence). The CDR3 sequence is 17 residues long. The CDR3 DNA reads TGTGCCAGTAGTATACTCCACCTAGGACAGGGGCAACACATTCAGTACTTC. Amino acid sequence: CASSILHLGQGQHIQYF.

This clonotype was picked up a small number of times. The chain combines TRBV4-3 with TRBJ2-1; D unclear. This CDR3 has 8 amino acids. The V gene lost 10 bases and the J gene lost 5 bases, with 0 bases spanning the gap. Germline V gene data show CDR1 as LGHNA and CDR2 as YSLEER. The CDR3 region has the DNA TGCGCCAACAATGAGCAGTTCTTC. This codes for CANNEQFF.